This TCR beta chain stems from a study of cytomegalovirus exposure and HLA in healthy donors. The PCR employed 60 Vbeta primers together with 13 Jbeta primers. The protocol was immunoSEQ multiplex PCR, while the TCRdb copy is restricted to in-frame clones and leaves out a portion. The sample yields about 160,000 clones, around 80% seen once. The sequenced material came from PBMCs. The receptor was isolated from a male donor in good health and CMV-seropositive.

Here the CDR3 reads CASSLALGGDNYGYTF. DNA for the CDR3: TGTGCCAGCAGCTTAGCCCTCGGAGGAGATAACTATGGCTACACCTTC. This rearrangement joins TRBV7-9 to TRBJ1-2; no firm D call. Deletions cut 0 bases from V and 1 base from J, with 12 bases between. The CDR3 consists of 16 residues. Germline loops: CDR1 SEHNR, CDR2 FQNEAQ (reference sequence).